Below, 32 T cell receptor beta chains from the same sample are listed, as sequenced in a study of cytomegalovirus exposure and HLA in healthy donors. Profiled with immunoSEQ multiplex PCR; TCRdb holds only in-frame clones, not every one. The sample includes 150,000 to 200,000 clones, approximately 90% of them seen just once. Sample: PBMCs. All receptors derive from a woman in her 30s in good health and CMV-seronegative.

The V and J genes are TRBV4-3 and TRBJ2-7, with D possibly TRBD1 on 5 matching bases. In germline, CDR1 is LGHNA, CDR2 YSLEER. The CDR3 has 15 residues. Trimming left V 4 bases short and J 0 bases short, with 13 bases between. Here the CDR3 DNA reads TGCGCCAGCAGCCTCCTACCAGGGCTCTCCTACGAGCAGTACTTC. This translates into CASSLLPGLSYEQYF.

V usage is TRBV5-1 and J usage is TRBJ1-3; D not certain. CDR1 is SGHRS, CDR2 YFSETQ, per germline. Between the trimmed V and J ends, which lost 7 bases and 0 bases, there was a span of 20 bases. The CDR3 spans 17 residues. The CDR3 region is CASALIGGRASGNTIYF. The CDR3 DNA reads as TGCGCCAGCGCTCTGATCGGAGGGAGGGCCTCTGGAAACACCATATATTTT.

The rearrangement uses TRBV4-1 and TRBJ1-5; TRBD1 agrees at 7 bases. Germline-derived CDR1 and CDR2 are MGHRA and YSYEKL. V trimming: 4 bases; J trimming: 7 bases; junction bases outside the gene matches: 7. The CDR3 loop spans 14 amino acids. CDR3 in amino acids: CASSLSTGAQPQHF. CDR3 sequence (DNA): TGCGCCAGCAGCCTCAGCACAGGGGCCCAGCCCCAGCATTTT.

The CDR3 region is CASRQGLSGNTIYF. CDR3 bases: TGTGCCAGCAGACAGGGCCTCTCTGGAAACACCATATATTTT. The J gene is TRBJ1-3, the V gene TRBV6-5, with D perhaps TRBD1 (6 bases). Germline V gene data show CDR1 as MNHEY and CDR2 as SVGAGI. Trimming left V 6 bases short and J 0 bases short, with 9 bases between. The CDR3 contains 14 residues.

Remarks on this clone: Other DNA sequences in the same sample also yield this CDR3. The chain employs TRBV6-5 and TRBJ1-1, with 9 bases identical to TRBD1. The CDR3 consists of 14 residues. J was trimmed by 4 bases and V by 0 bases; bases with no gene match: 0. Germline values: CDR1 MNHEY, CDR2 SVGAGI. The CDR3 reads CASSYSTGGTEAFF. The DNA of the CDR3 is TGTGCCAGCAGTTACTCGACAGGGGGCACTGAAGCTTTCTTT.

The chain joins TRBV9 to TRBJ2-1; D perhaps matches TRBD1 (5 bases). This CDR3 is built from 16 residues. CDR1 SGDLS and CDR2 YYNGEE come from the germline V gene. The V end was cut by 0 bases, the J end by 2 bases, with 12 bases between. The CDR3 DNA sequence: TGTGCCAGCAGCGTAGTCGACAGCCTCACCTACAATGAGCAGTTCTTC. It translates to CASSVVDSLTYNEQFF.

J is TRBJ2-1 and V is TRBV19; 8 bases are a match to TRBD2. CDR1 is LNHDA, CDR2 SQIVND, per germline (reference sequence). CDR3 size: 17 residues. Germline trimming cut 3 bases from V and 6 bases from J; bases unmatched to any gene: 13. The CDR3 nucleotides are TGTGCCAGTAGTATCGGATGGGTACCGGGGGGGCTCAATGAGCAGTTCTTC. It yields the protein CASSIGWVPGGLNEQFF. The full variable domain, completed using reference TRBV19 and TRBJ2-1, is DGGITQSPKYLFRKEGQNVTLSCEQNLNHDAMYWYRQDPGQGLRLIYYSQIVNDFQKGDIAEGYSVSREKKESFPLTVTSAQKNPTAFYLCASSIGWVPGGLNEQFFGPGTRLTVL.

The chain joins TRBV7-2 to TRBJ1-5, with 11 positions matching TRBD1. CDR3 length: 13 residues. Germline CDR1 SGHTA, CDR2 FQGNSA. With 5 bases clipped from V and 7 bases from J, the junction kept 1 base outside the gene matches. The DNA for the CDR3 is TGTGCCAGCAGCGGACAGGGGGCACAGCCCCAGCATTTT. Translation: CASSGQGAQPQHF. Full variable domain (rest looked up from reference TRBV7-2 and TRBJ1-5): GAGVSQSPSNKVTEKGKDVELRCDPISGHTALYWYRQSLGQGLEFLIYFQGNSAPDKSGLPSDRFSAERTGGSVSTLTIQRTQQEDSAVYLCASSGQGAQPQHFGDGTRLSIL.

As for this clone: At the DNA level, this CDR3 is encoded by other sequences in the same sample as well. The J gene is TRBJ2-5, the V gene TRBV27; D is perhaps TRBD1 (6 bases). The CDR3 is made up of 14 amino acids. The V gene's germline CDR1 is MNHEY and CDR2 SMNVEV (reference sequence). Trimming shortened V by 0 bases and J by 1 base, and 6 bases separated the two germline ends. As DNA, the CDR3 is TGTGCCAGCAGTTTATCAGGGGGCCAAGAGACCCAGTACTTC. Protein product: CASSLSGGQETQYF.

The chain has TRBV7-2 and TRBJ2-1, with 7 bases aligning to TRBD2. The CDR3 length is 14 residues. V lost 4 bases to trimming and J lost 4 bases; unmatched junction nucleotides: 4. Per the germline V gene, CDR1 is SGHTA and CDR2 is FQGNSA. The DNA of the CDR3 is TGTGCCAGCAGCTCCATGGGAGGGTACAATGAGCAGTTCTTC. This sequence encodes CASSSMGGYNEQFF.

The V and J genes are TRBV7-9 and TRBJ1-1; D ambiguous. CDR1 is SEHNR, CDR2 FQNEAQ, per germline (reference sequence). Trimming stripped 5 bases from V and 3 bases from J, with 4 bases between. The CDR3 is 11 residues long. The CDR3 DNA reads TGTGCCAGCAGCCTATACACTGAAGCTTTCTTT. Translating gives CASSLYTEAFF. The full variable domain, in which reference TRBV7-9 and TRBJ1-1 provide the parts outside the CDR3, is DTGVSQNPRHKITKRGQNVTFRCDPISEHNRLYWYRQTLGQGPEFLTYFQNEAQLEKSRLLSDRFSAERPKGSFSTLEIQRTEQGDSAMYLCASSLYTEAFFGQGTRLTVV.

V gene TRBV6-1 combines with J gene TRBJ2-5; D not resolved. This CDR3 spans 15 amino acids. Looked up from germline, CDR1 is MNHNS and CDR2 is SASEGT. Trimming took 0 bases from V and 4 from J, leaving 12 bases between them. The CDR3 loop reads CASSEALRGGETQYF. As DNA, the CDR3 is TGTGCCAGCAGTGAAGCGCTTCGAGGCGGAGAGACCCAGTACTTC.

This clone was detected once. CDR3 amino acids: CASSLNRASNQPQHF. DNA for the CDR3: TGTGCCAGCAGTTTAAACAGGGCCAGCAATCAGCCCCAGCATTTT. The chain couples TRBV27 to TRBJ1-5; a possible D gene is TRBD1 (6 bases). V gave up 2 bases and J gave up 1 base, with 9 bases separating them. CDR1 is MNHEY and CDR2 is SMNVEV in the germline V gene (reference sequence). The length of the CDR3 is 15 residues.

This chain joins TRBV5-5 and TRBJ1-2; tentatively, D is TRBD1 (6 bases). CDR1 SGHKS and CDR2 YYEKEE come from the germline V gene (reference sequence). The CDR3 length is 14 residues. The germline V and J ends were trimmed by 4 bases and 8 bases, with 18 bases remaining between them. CDR3 DNA sequence: TGTGCCAGCAGCGATCAGGGGATCCTTCGGGGCTACACCTTC. Protein product: CASSDQGILRGYTF.

The V call is TRBV2, the J call TRBJ2-7; D might be TRBD2 (7 bases). The length of the CDR3 is 15 residues. Germline CDR1 reads SNHLY; CDR2 reads FYNNEI. Trimming took 0 bases from V and 2 from J, leaving 11 bases between them. The CDR3 coding sequence is TGTGCCAGCAGTGAAGCGGCGGGGGCAACCTACGAGCAGTACTTC. The encoded protein is CASSEAAGATYEQYF.

The chain combines TRBV19 with TRBJ2-1, with TRBD2 identical over 7 bases. V was clipped by 1 base and J by 4 bases; unmatched bases: 4. The CDR3 is 15 amino acids. CDR1 is LNHDA and CDR2 is SQIVND in the germline V gene (reference sequence). CDR3 in amino acids: CASSIAGGLYNEQFF. DNA of the CDR3: TGTGCCAGTAGTATAGCGGGGGGACTTTACAATGAGCAGTTCTTC.

V usage is TRBV7-2 and J usage is TRBJ2-2; D perhaps matches TRBD1 (6 bases). The CDR3 has 14 residues. The germline gives CDR1 SGHTA, CDR2 FQGNSA. V was cut by 5 bases and J by 7 bases, with 14 bases left in between. CDR3 in amino acids: CASSPRTVDGELFF. The CDR3 nucleotides are TGTGCCAGCAGCCCCCGGACAGTCGACGGGGAGCTGTTTTTT. Complete variable domain (other parts from reference TRBV7-2 and TRBJ2-2): GAGVSQSPSNKVTEKGKDVELRCDPISGHTALYWYRQSLGQGLEFLIYFQGNSAPDKSGLPSDRFSAERTGGSVSTLTIQRTQQEDSAVYLCASSPRTVDGELFFGEGSRLTVL.

The chain combines TRBV2 with TRBJ2-5; the D gene is possibly TRBD1 (5 bases). CDR1 is SNHLY, CDR2 FYNNEI, per germline. V shed 4 bases and J shed 4 bases, with 7 bases lying between them. This CDR3 is built from 12 residues. As DNA, the CDR3 is TGTGCCAGCAGTGGTACAGGAGAGACCCAGTACTTC. Translation gives CASSGTGETQYF.

The chain combines TRBV5-6 with TRBJ1-5; D gene unclear. The V end lost 3 bases, the J end lost 3 bases, and 4 bases lay between the germline ends. Germline CDR1 is SGHDT and CDR2 is YYEEEE. The CDR3 is made up of 12 amino acids. Here the CDR3 reads CASSSFNQPQHF. The DNA for the CDR3 is TGTGCCAGCAGCTCCTTCAATCAGCCCCAGCATTTT.

This clone turned up a few times. This chain links TRBV6-6 with TRBJ1-6, with TRBD1 matching 11 bases. Per the germline V gene, CDR1 is MNHNY and CDR2 is SVGAGI (reference sequence). The CDR3 is 15 amino acids. With 3 bases clipped from V and 9 bases from J, the junction kept 4 bases outside the gene matches. CDR3 in DNA: TGTGCCAGCAGTTATCGGGACAGGGGGATTTCACCCCTCCACTTT. This codes for CASSYRDRGISPLHF.

The CDR3 region is CASSRRTESSYNSPLHF. The CDR3 DNA sequence: TGTGCCAGCAGCCGCCGGACAGAAAGCTCCTATAATTCACCCCTCCACTTT. The chain has TRBV11-2 and TRBJ1-6; D might be TRBD1 (6 bases). Looked up from germline, CDR1 is SGHAT and CDR2 is FQNNGV. This CDR3 region has 17 residues. With 5 bases removed from V and 0 bases from J, the gap between germline ends came to 14 bases.

This sequence joins TRBV25-1 and TRBJ2-5; 9 nucleotides align to TRBD1. The trim removed 8 bases at V and 4 bases at J, leaving 11 bases unmatched. In germline, CDR1 is MGHDK, CDR2 SYGVNS. The CDR3 extends over 15 amino acids. The CDR3 sequence: CASLGGQGLRETQYF. The CDR3, as DNA: TGTGCCAGCCTAGGGGGACAGGGATTGAGAGAGACCCAGTACTTC.

This chain uses TRBV5-1 with TRBJ2-7; possible D gene TRBD2, 5 bases. CDR3 length equals 16 residues. Germline CDR1 and CDR2: SGHRS and YFSETQ. Deletions cut 3 bases from V and 0 bases from J, with 16 bases between. CDR3 in amino acids: CASSSKMDGSSYEQYF. The CDR3 nucleotides are TGCGCCAGCAGCTCAAAAATGGATGGGAGCTCCTACGAGCAGTACTTC. The full variable domain, rest sourced from reference TRBV5-1 and TRBJ2-7, is KAGVTQTPRYLIKTRGQQVTLSCSPISGHRSVSWYQQTPGQGLQFLFEYFSETQRNKGNFPGRFSGRQFSNSRSEMNVSTLELGDSALYLCASSSKMDGSSYEQYFGPGTRLTVT.

CDR3 DNA: TGTGCCAGCAGCCAGACGGCAGGGGGGGATACGCAGTATTTT. Translation: CASSQTAGGDTQYF. The chain couples TRBV4-2 to TRBJ2-3; the D gene is possibly TRBD1 (7 bases). This CDR3 region has 14 residues. Trimming cost V 3 bases and J 6 bases, with 13 bases left between them. Per the germline V gene, CDR1 is LGHNA and CDR2 is YNFKEQ.

The rearrangement links TRBV19 to TRBJ1-5; D is ambiguous. CDR1 is LNHDA and CDR2 is SQIVND in the germline V gene (reference sequence). With 2 bases removed from V and 1 base from J, the gap between germline ends came to 15 bases. The CDR3 contains 17 residues. CDR3 coding DNA: TGTGCCAGTAGTATACGGGAGGGAATGAGAAGCAATCAGCCCCAGCATTTT. It encodes CASSIREGMRSNQPQHF. Filled out from reference TRBV19 and TRBJ1-5, the complete variable domain reads DGGITQSPKYLFRKEGQNVTLSCEQNLNHDAMYWYRQDPGQGLRLIYYSQIVNDFQKGDIAEGYSVSREKKESFPLTVTSAQKNPTAFYLCASSIREGMRSNQPQHFGDGTRLSIL.

The rearrangement joins TRBV5-1 to TRBJ1-6, with 8 nucleotides matching TRBD1. The V segment lost 4 bases and the J segment 0 bases; nucleotides outside the gene matches: 18. Germline V gene lookup returns CDR1 SGHRS and CDR2 YFSETQ. This CDR3 region has 21 residues. The CDR3 sequence: CASSAYGQGGKMSSYNSPLHF. CDR3 DNA: TGCGCCAGCAGCGCGTACGGACAGGGCGGAAAGATGAGCTCCTATAATTCACCCCTCCACTTT.

This chain connects TRBV27 to TRBJ1-1; a weak D match, TRBD1 (6 bases). The germline gives CDR1 MNHEY, CDR2 SMNVEV (reference sequence). CDR3 length: 16 amino acids. The germline V and J ends were trimmed by 0 bases and 4 bases, with 15 bases remaining between them. CDR3 region: CASSLSGGYGGTEAFF. The CDR3 region has the DNA TGTGCCAGCAGTTTATCTGGGGGCTACGGTGGCACTGAAGCTTTCTTT.

V gene TRBV10-3 combines with J gene TRBJ1-2; 7 bases line up with TRBD1. The CDR3 has 15 amino acids. Germline CDR1 is ENHRY and CDR2 is SYGVKD. V shed 2 bases and J 4 bases; nucleotides not matched to a gene: 7. DNA for the CDR3: TGTGCCATCAGTGAGGGGGGGACAGCTACCTATGGCTACACCTTC. Its protein product is CAISEGGTATYGYTF.

This sequence joins TRBV7-6 and TRBJ2-3; D is unclear. V was clipped by 0 bases and J by 2 bases, with 6 bases between them. Germline V lookup: CDR1 SGHVS, CDR2 FNYEAQ. The CDR3 has 14 amino acids. The CDR3 coding sequence is TGTGCCAGCAGCTTAGCTCACAACACAGATACGCAGTATTTT. Its protein product is CASSLAHNTDTQYF.

The chain employs TRBV7-9 and TRBJ1-4, with a weak D call TRBD1 (5 bases). Trimming shortened V by 6 bases and J by 4 bases, and 12 bases separated the two germline ends. Germline V CDR1 and CDR2: SEHNR, FQNEAQ (reference sequence). The CDR3 runs 14 residues. The CDR3 here is CASRLVGDNEKLFF. The CDR3 bases are TGTGCCAGCAGGCTCGTAGGGGATAATGAAAAACTGTTTTTT.

In its sample, this clone was seen a few times. The genes are TRBV7-8 and TRBJ2-5; D is uncertain. Germline CDR1 and CDR2: SGHVS and FQNEAQ. This CDR3 is built from 11 residues. Deletions cut 5 bases from V and 4 bases from J, with 5 bases between. The CDR3 coding sequence is TGTGCCAGCAGCCCTAGAGAGACCCAGTACTTC. It yields the protein CASSPRETQYF.

V and J are TRBV6-5 and TRBJ2-3, with 9 bases that match TRBD2. Germline V gene data show CDR1 as MNHEY and CDR2 as SVGAGI. The CDR3 extends over 13 amino acids. CDR3 loop: CAAAGGSTDTQYF. CDR3 coding DNA: TGTGCAGCAGCGGGGGGAAGCACAGATACGCAGTATTTT.